The 21 T cell receptor beta chains below were found in one sample sequenced in a study of blood T cell repertoires in COVID-19. Repertoires were generated with immunoSEQ multiplex PCR, while TCRdb's copy carries only in-frame clones and drops some. Altogether some 210,000 clones are present, about 81% being singletons, with the ten largest covering around 9%. Sequencing used PBMCs or T cells enriched from blood (not recorded which). The receptors here all came from a man aged 40-55 years who had recovered from COVID-19.

This clone has a single count. Other DNA sequences from this sample encode an identical CDR3 as well. V is TRBV5-1 and J is TRBJ2-1; TRBD2 matches 7 bases. The CDR3 runs to 14 residues. Trimming took 0 bases from V and 4 from J; bases not matched to a gene: 1. The germline CDR1 and CDR2 sequences are SGHRS and YFSETQ. CDR3 in DNA: TGCGCCAGCAGCTTGGGGCGGGGGTACAATGAGCAGTTCTTC. It specifies CASSLGRGYNEQFF.

The V and J genes are TRBV30 and TRBJ2-3, with no clear D. CDR3 size: 14 residues. CDR1 and CDR2 (germline): GTSNPN, SVGIG (reference sequence). Trimming left V 1 base short and J 3 bases short, with 11 bases between. The CDR3 loop is CAWSANARTDTQYF. The CDR3, as DNA: TGTGCCTGGAGTGCAAACGCCCGGACAGATACGCAGTATTTT.

The rearrangement links TRBV7-9 to TRBJ1-2; D not certain. Germline lookup yields CDR1 SEHNR and CDR2 FQNEAQ (reference sequence). V shed 3 bases and J shed 1 base, with 6 bases lying between them. This CDR3 has 13 amino acids. The CDR3 DNA sequence: TGTGCCAGCAGCTTTTTGAGTAACTATGGCTACACCTTC. Translated: CASSFLSNYGYTF.

The rearrangement joins TRBV27 to TRBJ1-3; tentatively, D is TRBD1 (6 bases). The germline V gene has CDR1 MNHEY and CDR2 SMNVEV (reference sequence). V dropped 5 bases and J dropped 0 bases, with 17 bases sitting between them. The CDR3 spans 17 residues. Here the CDR3 reads CASSRDPRGFSGNTIYF. The CDR3 DNA reads as TGTGCCAGCAGTCGCGACCCCAGGGGATTCTCTGGAAACACCATATATTTT.

The V and J genes are TRBV2 and TRBJ2-1; 9 bases line up with TRBD2. The J segment lost 7 bases and the V segment lost 9 bases, leaving 4 bases of the junction unmatched. CDR3 size: 12 residues. In germline, CDR1 is SNHLY, CDR2 FYNNEI. The CDR3 nucleotides read TGTGCCAGTGCTGCGGGGGGGAATGAGCAGTTCTTC. It codes for CASAAGGNEQFF.

This clone was counted many times. The chain joins TRBV30 to TRBJ2-3; a possible D gene is TRBD2 (5 bases). Germline V lookup: CDR1 GTSNPN, CDR2 SVGIG (reference sequence). Trimming cost V 3 bases and J 4 bases, with 8 bases left between them. CDR3 length: 12 residues. The CDR3 sequence is CAWSKAADTQYF. The CDR3 nucleotides read TGTGCCTGGAGCAAAGCGGCAGATACGCAGTATTTT.

The rearrangement links TRBV5-1 to TRBJ2-1; D perhaps matches TRBD2 (6 bases). From germline, CDR1 is SGHRS and CDR2 YFSETQ. The CDR3 has 14 residues. V dropped 1 base and J dropped 7 bases, with 12 bases sitting between them. CDR3: CASSLSGVQNEQFF. The CDR3 coding sequence is TGCGCCAGCAGCTTGTCGGGGGTTCAGAATGAGCAGTTCTTC. Full variable domain (outside the CDR3, taken from reference TRBV5-1 and TRBJ2-1): KAGVTQTPRYLIKTRGQQVTLSCSPISGHRSVSWYQQTPGQGLQFLFEYFSETQRNKGNFPGRFSGRQFSNSRSEMNVSTLELGDSALYLCASSLSGVQNEQFFGPGTRLTVL.

J is TRBJ1-1 and V is TRBV3-1 (or the pseudogene TRBV3-2), with D perhaps TRBD1 (5 bases). Trimming stripped 0 bases from V and 5 bases from J, with 13 bases between. Germline-derived CDR1 and CDR2 are LGHDT and YNNKEL (reference sequence). CDR3 length: 15 residues. CDR3: CASSQDRAGGTEAFF. CDR3 in DNA: TGTGCCAGCAGCCAAGATCGTGCGGGGGGAACTGAAGCTTTCTTT.

This rearrangement joins TRBV5-5 to TRBJ1-3; TRBD1 aligns across 8 bases. CDR3 length: 19 residues. J lost 1 base, V lost 4 bases, and 16 bases had no gene match. Germline CDR1 is SGHKS and CDR2 is YYEKEE (reference sequence). The CDR3 loop reads CASSTRTGQQLGSGNTIYF. The CDR3 DNA is TGTGCCAGCAGCACCCGGACAGGGCAACAACTGGGGTCTGGAAACACCATATATTTT. Full variable domain (remainder filled in from reference TRBV5-5 and TRBJ1-3): DAGVTQSPTHLIKTRGQQVTLRCSPISGHKSVSWYQQVLGQGPQFIFQYYEKEERGRGNFPDRFSARQFPNYSSELNVNALLLGDSALYLCASSTRTGQQLGSGNTIYFGEGSWLTVV.

V usage is TRBV28 and J usage is TRBJ2-1; 7 positions match TRBD1. V lost 4 bases, J lost 12 bases, and 12 bases stayed unmatched. The CDR3 is 14 amino acids. Germline CDR1 reads MDHEN; CDR2 reads SYDVKM. This CDR3 is CASSSTYPGGRQFF. CDR3 coding DNA: TGTGCCAGCAGTTCAACATACCCAGGGGGAAGGCAGTTCTTC.

The CDR3 nucleotides are TGTGCCAGCAGTTCACAGGGGTATGGCTACACCTTC. Translation: CASSSQGYGYTF. The chain is built from TRBV12-3 or TRBV12-4 and TRBJ1-2; the match to TRBD1 covers 7 bases. CDR3 length: 12 residues. V dropped 4 bases and J dropped 5; count of bases not matched to a gene: 1.

The chain has TRBV9 and TRBJ2-5; 7 bases align to TRBD2. The CDR3 consists of 15 residues. Per germline, CDR1 SGDLS and CDR2 YYNGEE. Trimming removed 4 bases from V and 5 bases from J; junction bases left unmatched: 11. CDR3 sequence reads: CASSPGEGYAETQYF. CDR3 nucleotide sequence: TGTGCCAGCAGCCCCGGGGAGGGCTATGCGGAGACCCAGTACTTC.

The chain employs TRBV24-1 and TRBJ1-2, with D perhaps matching TRBD1 (6 bases). The V and J ends lost 3 bases and 0 bases respectively, with 16 bases between them. CDR1 KGHDR and CDR2 SFDVKD come from the germline V gene. This CDR3 comprises 17 residues. DNA for the CDR3: TGTGCCACCAGTGATGGCGGGGGCGTGGATCCTAACTATGGCTACACCTTC. Amino acids: CATSDGGGVDPNYGYTF.

This clone has just one count. J is TRBJ1-2 and V is TRBV30; D uncertain. CDR3 length equals 14 residues. V shed 0 bases and J shed 6 bases, with 14 bases lying between them. Germline V gives CDR1 GTSNPN, CDR2 SVGIG (reference sequence). CDR3 amino acids: CAWSVYAAENGYTF. CDR3 sequence (DNA): TGTGCCTGGAGTGTATACGCGGCGGAGAATGGCTACACCTTC.

The V and J genes are TRBV6-5 and TRBJ1-1, with 8 bases matching TRBD1. Per the germline V gene, CDR1 is MNHEY and CDR2 is SVGAGI. The CDR3 totals 14 residues. J lost 5 bases, V lost 6 bases, and 8 bases had no gene match. This CDR3 is CASRNTGGNTEAFF. DNA for the CDR3: TGTGCCAGCAGGAATACAGGGGGAAATACTGAAGCTTTCTTT.

The chain couples TRBV19 to TRBJ1-5; 8 bases map to TRBD1. With V trimmed by 3 bases and J by 3 bases, 4 bases remained unmatched. The CDR3 is made up of 15 amino acids. Per germline, CDR1 LNHDA and CDR2 SQIVND (reference sequence). The CDR3: CASSMRGQVNQPQHF. The DNA for the CDR3 is TGTGCCAGTAGTATGAGGGGACAGGTCAATCAGCCCCAGCATTTT.

The chain is built from TRBV7-9 and TRBJ2-1, with D unresolved. The germline V gene has CDR1 SEHNR and CDR2 FQNEAQ (reference sequence). Trimming took 8 bases from V and 0 from J, leaving 14 bases between them. The CDR3 covers 15 residues. The CDR3 loop is CASLEVQGSYNEQFF. The CDR3 nucleotides are TGTGCCAGCCTAGAAGTACAAGGCTCCTACAATGAGCAGTTCTTC.

V gene TRBV18 combines with J gene TRBJ2-2, with 10 bases aligning to TRBD1. V gave up 2 bases and J gave up 3 bases; unmatched junction bases: 0. The CDR3 covers 15 residues. The germline V gene encodes CDR1 KGHSH and CDR2 LQKENI. The CDR3 is CASSPGTGDTGELFF. In nucleotides, the CDR3 is TGTGCCAGCTCACCAGGGACAGGGGACACCGGGGAGCTGTTTTTT. The whole variable domain, remainder taken from reference TRBV18 and TRBJ2-2, is NAGVMQNPRHLVRRRGQEARLRCSPMKGHSHVYWYRQLPEEGLKFMVYLQKENIIDESGMPKERFSAEFPKEGPSILRIQQVVRGDSAAYFCASSPGTGDTGELFFGEGSRLTVL.

This clone came up a few times. This rearrangement joins TRBV19 to TRBJ2-3, with D possibly TRBD2 on 6 matching bases. The CDR3 has 15 amino acids. The germline V gene has CDR1 LNHDA and CDR2 SQIVND (reference sequence). Trimming stripped 3 bases from V and 6 bases from J, with 16 bases between. The CDR3 sequence: CASSILAGGPDTQYF. The CDR3 DNA follows: TGTGCCAGTAGTATTCTGGCAGGAGGGCCGGATACGCAGTATTTT.

This chain connects TRBV15 to TRBJ1-5; a possible D gene is TRBD1 (5 bases). The CDR3 sequence is 14 residues long. V was shortened by 0 bases and J by 3 bases, with 6 bases between the two germline ends. Germline CDR1 LNHNV, CDR2 YYDKDF (reference sequence). This chain's CDR3 is CATSREGANQPQHF. The CDR3 DNA follows: TGTGCCACCAGCAGAGAAGGGGCCAATCAGCCCCAGCATTTT.

This sequence joins TRBV6-5 and TRBJ1-4; D may be TRBD1 (5 bases). Trimming removed 0 bases from V and 8 bases from J, with 13 bases in between. Germline CDR1 is MNHEY and CDR2 is SVGAGI. The CDR3 covers 15 residues. The CDR3 DNA reads TGTGCCAGCAGTTACTCGACCGGGGGAGGAGAAAAACTGTTTTTT. It encodes CASSYSTGGGEKLFF.